Below are 27 T cell receptor beta chains sequenced from a single sample in a study of blood T cell repertoires in COVID-19. The data were produced by immunoSEQ multiplex PCR, yet TCRdb's version contains in-frame clones alone and is incomplete. The table lists about 110,000 clones, about two thirds of them singletons. The sequencing sample was made of peripheral blood. The receptors were sampled from a human donor with acute or convalescent COVID-19. The donor label of this sample is uncertain.

The chain has TRBV9 and TRBJ2-1; 8 positions match TRBD1. The ends lost 4 bases at V and 10 bases at J; junction bases unmatched: 4. There are 12 residues in the CDR3. The germline gives CDR1 SGDLS, CDR2 YYNGEE. The CDR3 DNA reads as TGTGCCAGCAGCCCGACAGGGGAGGAGCAGTTCTTC. Protein: CASSPTGEEQFF.

V gene TRBV27 combines with J gene TRBJ1-1; the D gene is possibly TRBD1 (5 bases). Germline V gene sequence: CDR1 MNHEY, CDR2 SMNVEV (reference sequence). Trimming removed 3 bases at V and 4 bases at J, with 18 bases between. The CDR3 runs 16 residues. CDR3 sequence: CASSLRRSAGGTEAFF. As DNA, the CDR3 is TGTGCCAGCAGTTTGCGCAGGTCAGCGGGGGGCACTGAAGCTTTCTTT.

This chain joins TRBV4-2 and TRBJ2-1, with 10 positions matching TRBD1. The V and J ends lost 3 bases and 4 bases, in that order; junction bases with no gene match: 9. CDR1 LGHNA and CDR2 YNFKEQ come from the germline V gene. The CDR3 sequence is 17 residues long. The CDR3 reads CASSHRLRDRGYNEQFF. DNA for the CDR3: TGTGCCAGCAGCCACCGTCTGCGGGACAGGGGATACAATGAGCAGTTCTTC.

In its sample, this clone was seen many times. The chain is built from TRBV3-1 (or the pseudogene TRBV3-2) and TRBJ1-6, with D uncertain. The CDR3 has 14 amino acids. CDR1 and CDR2 from the germline V gene are LGHDT and YNNKEL (reference sequence). V shed 2 bases and J shed 5 bases, with 7 bases lying between them. CDR3 sequence: CASSQWRNNSPLHF. The CDR3 nucleotides are TGTGCCAGCAGCCAATGGAGGAATAATTCACCCCTCCACTTT.

This clone has only a few counts. The chain links TRBV6-6 to TRBJ1-6; 9 bases map to TRBD1. Germline lookup yields CDR1 MNHNY and CDR2 SVGAGI (reference sequence). The CDR3 sequence is 14 residues long. Trimming cost V 4 bases and J 9 bases; bases outside gene matches: 4. CDR3 sequence reads: CASSFVTGGSPLHF. The CDR3 DNA follows: TGTGCCAGCAGTTTCGTGACAGGGGGTTCACCCCTCCACTTT.

The count of this clone is one. This chain links TRBV21-1 with TRBJ1-2; the DNA was not compared with TRBD1, the D call given in the table. TRBV21-1 corresponds to a pseudogene. The CDR3 has 19 residues. CDR3 coding DNA: TGTGCCAGCATCCCCGGCGGGGGAACAGGGGGAGGGTGGGACTATGGCTACACCTTC. Protein: CASIPGGGTGGGWDYGYTF.

In nucleotides, the CDR3 is TGTGCCAGCAGCCGAGACAGGGGGTATGGCTACACCTTC. Residues: CASSRDRGYGYTF. The chain has TRBV7-3 and TRBJ1-2; TRBD1 matches at 9 bases. Germline V CDR1 and CDR2: SGHTA, FQGTGA. This CDR3 comprises 13 residues. V lost 5 bases and J lost 5; bases outside the gene matches: 3.

Points on this clone: The same CDR3 is also encoded by other DNA sequences in this sample. The chain employs TRBV29-1 and TRBJ1-1, with 7 bases fitting TRBD1. Germline assignment: CDR1 SQVTM and CDR2 ANQGSEA. V gave up 5 bases and J gave up 0 bases; unmatched junction bases: 3. The CDR3 totals 13 residues. CDR3 sequence (DNA): TGCAGCGTTAGACAGGGATTGAACACTGAAGCTTTCTTT. Translation: CSVRQGLNTEAFF.

V and J are TRBV10-3 and TRBJ1-2; the D gene is possibly TRBD1 (6 bases). CDR1 and CDR2 (germline): ENHRY, SYGVKD. This CDR3 is built from 14 residues. V was trimmed by 3 bases and J by 5 bases, leaving 13 bases between them. CDR3 sequence (DNA): TGTGCCATCAGTGAAACAGGGTTGGTTTATGGCTACACCTTC. It encodes CAISETGLVYGYTF.

Here the CDR3 reads CASSLAGDLSSYNEQFF. The DNA of the CDR3 is TGCGCCAGCAGCTTGGCCGGGGATCTAAGCTCCTACAATGAGCAGTTCTTC. The rearrangement uses TRBV5-1 and TRBJ2-1, with a possible D match to TRBD2 (5 bases). Germline-derived CDR1 and CDR2 are SGHRS and YFSETQ. V was trimmed by 0 bases and J by 0 bases, leaving 13 bases between them. The CDR3 is 17 amino acids. The full variable domain, its missing parts supplied by reference TRBV5-1 and TRBJ2-1, is KAGVTQTPRYLIKTRGQQVTLSCSPISGHRSVSWYQQTPGQGLQFLFEYFSETQRNKGNFPGRFSGRQFSNSRSEMNVSTLELGDSALYLCASSLAGDLSSYNEQFFGPGTRLTVL.

DNA for the CDR3: TGTGCCAGCAGCTTGATTTCGGACAGGAACTATGGCTACACCTTC. Protein sequence: CASSLISDRNYGYTF. The chain joins TRBV7-6 to TRBJ1-2; 7 bases fit TRBD1. The length of the CDR3 is 15 residues. The germline gives CDR1 SGHVS, CDR2 FNYEAQ. The junction had 6 bases not matched to a gene; V was cut back by 3 bases and J by 2 bases.

This clone was seen a few times. CDR3 nucleotides: TGTGCCAGCAGCTTACTAGCGGGGGAGGAGACCCAGTACTTC. It is translated as CASSLLAGEETQYF. V gene TRBV11-3 combines with J gene TRBJ2-5; 10 bases match TRBD2. V gave up 2 bases and J gave up 5 bases; unmatched junction bases: 2. The CDR3 covers 14 residues. The V gene's germline CDR1 is SGHNT and CDR2 YENEEA. The full variable domain, in which reference TRBV11-3 and TRBJ2-5 provide the parts outside the CDR3, is EAGVVQSPRYKIIEKKQPVAFWCNPISGHNTLYWYLQNLGQGPELLIRYENEEAVDDSQLPKDRFSAERLKGVDSTLKIQPAELGDSAVYLCASSLLAGEETQYFGPGTRLLVL.

The rearrangement uses TRBV4-1 and TRBJ1-4, with TRBD1 identical over 9 bases. Trimming removed 6 bases from V and 7 bases from J; junction bases left unmatched: 9. The CDR3 totals 15 residues. Germline CDR1 reads MGHRA; CDR2 reads YSYEKL. As DNA, the CDR3 is TGCGCCAGCAGATACGAGGTACAGGGGGCTGAAAAACTGTTTTTT. This encodes CASRYEVQGAEKLFF.

This chain joins TRBV28 and TRBJ1-1; TRBD1 aligns across 7 bases. Trimming at V came to 3 bases and at J to 1 base, leaving 5 bases not matched to a gene. Germline CDR1 and CDR2: MDHEN and SYDVKM. This CDR3 region has 15 residues. The CDR3 here is CASSLPGGTNTEAFF. CDR3 in DNA: TGTGCCAGCAGTTTGCCAGGGGGGACGAACACTGAAGCTTTCTTT.

The chain carries TRBV11-1 and TRBJ2-1; 12 nucleotides match TRBD2. Germline V gene data show CDR1 as SGHAT and CDR2 as FQDESV (reference sequence). The CDR3 is 16 residues long. Trimming took 5 bases from V and 5 from J; bases not matched to a gene: 7. The CDR3 DNA sequence: TGTGCCAGCAGCCTGACTAGCGGGGGATTCCACAATGAGCAGTTCTTC. Encoded protein: CASSLTSGGFHNEQFF.

The chain combines TRBV4-2 with TRBJ2-6; tentative D call: TRBD1 (6 bases). Germline V gives CDR1 LGHNA, CDR2 YNFKEQ. The V gene lost 1 base and the J gene lost 3 bases, with 13 bases spanning the gap. The CDR3 contains 17 residues. CDR3 in DNA: TGTGCCAGCAGCCAAGGACAGGAGCTCTTTGGGGCCAACGTCCTGACTTTC. Protein sequence: CASSQGQELFGANVLTF.

In this sample, this clone turned up once. In the same sample, other DNA sequences code for this CDR3. This chain links TRBV9 with TRBJ2-5; 8 positions agree with TRBD2. Germline V gives CDR1 SGDLS, CDR2 YYNGEE. The V and J ends lost 3 bases and 5 bases, in that order; junction bases with no gene match: 0. The CDR3 is made up of 12 amino acids. The CDR3 protein is CASSGGGETQYF. The CDR3, as DNA: TGTGCCAGCAGCGGCGGGGGGGAGACCCAGTACTTC.

V gene TRBV19 combines with J gene TRBJ1-1, with D possibly being TRBD1 (5 bases). Germline CDR1 reads LNHDA; CDR2 reads SQIVND (reference sequence). V lost 7 bases and J lost 2, with 20 bases in between. CDR3 length equals 16 residues. The CDR3 loop reads CASTIRVGRANTEAFF. DNA of the CDR3: TGTGCCAGTACAATCCGGGTCGGCAGGGCCAACACTGAAGCTTTCTTT.

This clone was observed at least ten times. The chain uses TRBV6-4 and TRBJ2-2, with 9 bases that match TRBD2. There are 14 residues in the CDR3. Germline CDR1 MRHNA, CDR2 SNTAGT. V shed 7 bases, J shed 4 bases, and the junction held 4 bases outside the gene matches. CDR3 protein: CASKRGAATGELFF. The DNA of the CDR3 is TGTGCCAGCAAGCGGGGGGCTGCCACCGGGGAGCTGTTTTTT.

The chain carries TRBV5-1 and TRBJ2-1, with 8 nucleotides matching TRBD1. This CDR3 comprises 14 residues. Germline loops: CDR1 SGHRS, CDR2 YFSETQ. The ends lost 6 bases at V and 6 bases at J; junction bases unmatched: 8. This CDR3 reads CASNTGQGTNEQFF. CDR3 nucleotide sequence: TGCGCCAGCAACACAGGACAGGGTACCAATGAGCAGTTCTTC.

The V call is TRBV6-5, the J call TRBJ2-5; possible D gene TRBD2, 6 bases. V lost 6 bases and J lost 5, with 16 bases in between. CDR1 is MNHEY and CDR2 is SVGAGI in the germline V gene. CDR3 length: 14 amino acids. The CDR3 spells CASRPPGALETQYF. DNA for the CDR3: TGTGCCAGCAGGCCCCCGGGAGCACTGGAGACCCAGTACTTC.

This chain links TRBV5-6 with TRBJ2-7, with TRBD1 matching 9 bases. This CDR3 is 14 amino acids long. Germline V gene sequence: CDR1 SGHDT, CDR2 YYEEEE. V gave up 3 bases and J gave up 4 bases; unmatched junction bases: 5. Here the CDR3 reads CASSSGTGIYEQYV. The DNA of the CDR3 is TGTGCCAGCAGCTCCGGGACAGGGATATACGAGCAGTACGTC.

This clone was counted between two and nine times. J is TRBJ2-3 and V is TRBV7-2; the match to TRBD2 covers 15 bases. The germline V gene has CDR1 SGHTA and CDR2 FQGNSA. Unmatched junction bases numbered 8, after V lost 5 bases and J lost 5 bases. The CDR3 is 17 residues long. The CDR3: CASSLRTSGGERDTQYF. CDR3 nucleotides: TGTGCCAGCAGCCTACGGACTAGCGGGGGGGAGAGAGATACGCAGTATTTT.

This chain uses TRBV7-3 with TRBJ2-5; TRBD1 matches at 9 bases. J gave up 5 bases and V 4 bases, and 5 bases lay outside the gene matches. CDR1 is SGHTA and CDR2 is FQGTGA in the germline V gene. The CDR3 consists of 14 residues. CDR3 residues: CASSSHGQGETQYF. Written as DNA, the CDR3 is TGTGCCAGCAGCTCCCACGGACAGGGGGAGACCCAGTACTTC.

The chain couples TRBV4-2 to TRBJ2-1, with 10 positions matching TRBD2. The germline gives CDR1 LGHNA, CDR2 YNFKEQ. The ends lost 4 bases at V and 7 bases at J; junction bases unmatched: 13. The CDR3 has 17 residues. CDR3 nucleotide sequence: TGTGCCAGCAGCCCGGTAGGGGGCATTAGCGGGGGGAATGAGCAGTTCTTC. It encodes CASSPVGGISGGNEQFF.

This chain links TRBV5-1 with TRBJ2-1; possible D gene TRBD1, 5 bases. Germline CDR1 and CDR2: SGHRS and YFSETQ. The CDR3 consists of 15 residues. V lost 4 bases and J lost 0, with 11 bases in between. DNA of the CDR3: TGCGCCAGCAGCGACACAGGCAGCTCCTACAATGAGCAGTTCTTC. Residues: CASSDTGSSYNEQFF.

J is TRBJ2-3 and V is TRBV5-5; weak D call: TRBD1 (6 bases). CDR3 length: 15 amino acids. Germline lookup yields CDR1 SGHKS and CDR2 YYEKEE (reference sequence). Trimming shortened V by 3 bases and J by 3 bases, and 14 bases separated the two germline ends. The CDR3 here is CASSSRDTGTDTQYF. Here the CDR3 DNA reads TGTGCCAGCAGCTCCCGGGACACAGGAACAGATACGCAGTATTTT. Complete variable domain (other parts from reference TRBV5-5 and TRBJ2-3): DAGVTQSPTHLIKTRGQQVTLRCSPISGHKSVSWYQQVLGQGPQFIFQYYEKEERGRGNFPDRFSARQFPNYSSELNVNALLLGDSALYLCASSSRDTGTDTQYFGPGTRLTVL.